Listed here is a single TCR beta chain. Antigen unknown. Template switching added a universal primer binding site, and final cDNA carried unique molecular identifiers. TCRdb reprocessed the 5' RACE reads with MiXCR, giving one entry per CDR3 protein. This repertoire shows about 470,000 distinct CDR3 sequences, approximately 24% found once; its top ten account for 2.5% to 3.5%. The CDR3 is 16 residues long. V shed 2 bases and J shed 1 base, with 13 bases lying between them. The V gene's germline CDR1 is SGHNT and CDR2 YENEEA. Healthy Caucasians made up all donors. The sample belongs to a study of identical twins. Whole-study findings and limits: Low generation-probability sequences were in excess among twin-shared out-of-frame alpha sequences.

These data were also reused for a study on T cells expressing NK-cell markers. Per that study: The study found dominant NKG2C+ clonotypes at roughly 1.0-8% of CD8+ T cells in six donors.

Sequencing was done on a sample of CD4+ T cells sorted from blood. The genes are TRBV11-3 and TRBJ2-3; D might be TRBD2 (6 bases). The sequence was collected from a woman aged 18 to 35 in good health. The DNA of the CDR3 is TGTGCCAGCAGCTTATTGCGGGGTCGGGGCACAGATACGCAGTATTTT. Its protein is CASSLLRGRGTDTQYF.